This record concerns one T cell receptor (beta chain) sequence. This specimen belongs to a study of T-cell memory formation after mild COVID-19. Study-wide context: Across donors, TCR clusters were largely donor specific.

Constant-segment primers were used for 5'RACE, and the resulting TCR alpha and TCR beta cDNA libraries carried sample barcodes and UMIs. TCRdb re-called the 5' RACE reads through MiXCR, storing one row per CDR3 protein. The data hold 200,000 to 250,000 distinct CDR3 sequences, with over 9.5% observed a single time. V dropped 4 bases and J dropped 5 bases, with 11 bases sitting between them. Germline CDR1 and CDR2: KGHSH and LQKENI. The CDR3 is made up of 13 amino acids. V is TRBV18 and J is TRBJ2-5; D is unclear. The clonotype comes from a man aged 18-30 years who had mild COVID-19 (a few samples of this study predate the infection). Cell type and time point are not known. Material for sequencing was PBMCs or a T cell subset sorted from them (not recorded which). CDR3: CASSLFGKETQYF. For the CDR3, the DNA is TGTGCCAGCTCACTCTTCGGCAAGGAGACCCAGTACTTC.